These T cell receptor beta chains were read from a single sample in a study of blood T cell repertoires in COVID-19. Produced via immunoSEQ multiplex PCR; TCRdb's table is partial and in-frame only. The repertoire holds 81,000 or so clones, with around four fifths as singletons. Sequenced: peripheral blood. The source is a woman aged 70-85 years with active or convalescent COVID-19. Each CDR3 is given with its conserved first and last residue. A D gene is named only where the DNA matches it firmly. The size field is filled for only some rows; it gives once, few, many or a size class.

j_call v_call clone_size d_call cdr3_aa cdr3_nt
TRBJ2-5 TRBV24-1 NA TRBD1 CATSDSDREETQYF TGTGCCACCAGTGATTCGGACAGGGAAGAGACCCAGTACTTC
TRBJ2-3 TRBV24-1 NA TRBD2 CATTPGGAGADTQYF TGTGCCACCACCCCCGGGGGGGCCGGAGCAGATACGCAGTATTTT
TRBJ1-2 TRBV27 NA NA CASSLSLGDSLFGYTF TGTGCCAGCAGTTTAAGTTTGGGGGACTCCCTTTTTGGCTACACCTTC
TRBJ1-1 TRBV30 NA NA CAWSVNREAFF TGTGCCTGGAGTGTAAATCGTGAAGCTTTCTTT
TRBJ2-2 TRBV11-2 NA NA CASSLEGRVAGELFF TGTGCCAGCAGCTTAGAGGGCAGGGTGGCCGGGGAGCTGTTTTTT
TRBJ2-1 TRBV18 NA TRBD1 CASSGGTGYNEQFF TGTGCCAGCTCAGGGGGGACAGGGTACAATGAGCAGTTCTTC
TRBJ1-2 TRBV28 NA TRBD1 CAGGRTGVYGYTF TGTGCCGGTGGCCGGACAGGGGTCTATGGCTACACCTTC
TRBJ1-5 TRBV12-5 NA NA CASGLVLLRQDINQPQHF TGTGCTAGTGGTTTGGTACTGCTTCGACAGGATATAAATCAGCCCCAGCATTTT
TRBJ1-6 TRBV3-1/TRBV3-2 few TRBD1 CASSRSTGAFPLHF TGTGCCAGCAGCCGGTCCACAGGGGCTTTCCCCCTCCACTTT
TRBJ1-2 TRBV28 NA NA CASSLVGEWYGYTF TGTGCCAGCAGTTTAGTCGGGGAATGGTATGGCTACACCTTC
TRBJ1-2 TRBV4-2 few TRBD1 CASSATGNYGYTF TGTGCCAGCAGCGCGACAGGGAACTATGGCTACACCTTC
TRBJ1-6 TRBV2 NA NA CASSEADLTRHF TGTGCCAGCAGTGAAGCTGACCTGACTAGGCACTTT
TRBJ2-1 TRBV5-4 NA NA CASSLPNLNEQFF TGTGCCAGCAGCTTACCTAATCTAAATGAGCAGTTCTTC
TRBJ1-6 TRBV7-9 NA TRBD1 CASSLSAGGSPLHF TGTGCCAGCAGCTTAAGTGCAGGGGGATCACCCCTCCACTTT
TRBJ1-2 TRBV2 NA NA CALSGSSYGYTF TGTGCCCTGTCGGGTAGTTCCTATGGCTACACCTTC
TRBJ2-7 TRBV14 once TRBD2 CASSQDAGDEQYF TGTGCCAGCAGCCAAGATGCGGGGGACGAGCAGTACTTC
TRBJ1-3 TRBV7-2 NA NA CASSLATGGNTIYF TGTGCCAGCAGCTTAGCGACAGGAGGAAACACCATATATTTT
TRBJ1-1 TRBV5-6 few TRBD1 CASSKGQLNTEAFF TGTGCCAGCAGCAAGGGACAGTTGAACACTGAAGCTTTCTTT
TRBJ2-3 TRBV5-5 NA NA CASSGRGTDTQYF TGTGCCAGCAGTGGTAGGGGGACAGATACGCAGTATTTT
TRBJ2-1 TRBV10-3 NA TRBD1 CAITPGTDLGEQFF TGTGCCATCACCCCCGGGACAGACCTGGGTGAGCAGTTCTTC